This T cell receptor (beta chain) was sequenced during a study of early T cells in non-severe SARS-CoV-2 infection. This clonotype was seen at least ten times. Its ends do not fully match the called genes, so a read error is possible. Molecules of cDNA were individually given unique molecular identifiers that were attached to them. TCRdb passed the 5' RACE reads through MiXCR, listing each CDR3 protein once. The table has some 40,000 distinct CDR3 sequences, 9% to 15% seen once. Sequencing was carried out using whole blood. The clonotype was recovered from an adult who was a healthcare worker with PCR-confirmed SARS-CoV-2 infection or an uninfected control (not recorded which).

The CDR3 DNA is TGTGCCAGCAGCTCCGGACAGGGCAATCAGCCCCAACATTTT. It is translated as CASSSGQGNQPQHF. The chain links TRBV6-2 or TRBV6-3 to TRBJ1-5; 8 nucleotides line up with TRBD1. This CDR3 comprises 14 residues. The germline V gene encodes CDR1 MNHEY and CDR2 SVGEGT.